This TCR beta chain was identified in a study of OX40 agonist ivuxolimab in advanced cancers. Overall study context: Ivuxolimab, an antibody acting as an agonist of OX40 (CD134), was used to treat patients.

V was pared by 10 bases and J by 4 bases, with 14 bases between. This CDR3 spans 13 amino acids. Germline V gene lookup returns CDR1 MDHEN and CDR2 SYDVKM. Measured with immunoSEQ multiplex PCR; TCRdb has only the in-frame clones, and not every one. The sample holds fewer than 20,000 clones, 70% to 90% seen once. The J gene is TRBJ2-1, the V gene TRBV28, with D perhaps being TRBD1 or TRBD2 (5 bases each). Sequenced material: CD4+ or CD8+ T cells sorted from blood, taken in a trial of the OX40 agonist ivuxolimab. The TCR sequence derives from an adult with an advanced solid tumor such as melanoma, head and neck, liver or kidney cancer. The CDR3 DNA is TGTGCCACGAGGGGACCGTTTTACAATGAGCAGTTCTTC. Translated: CATRGPFYNEQFF.